Listed here are 25 T cell receptor beta chains from one sample, sequenced in a study of cytomegalovirus exposure and HLA in healthy donors. The PCR ran on 60 Vbeta and 13 Jbeta primers. The table came from immunoSEQ multiplex PCR; TCRdb's copy has only in-frame clones and leaves some out. The sample contains approximately 190,000 clones, roughly 80% of which appear only once. The sample taken for sequencing was PBMCs. The receptor source for this set is a woman aged 18-35 years in good health and CMV-seronegative.

The chain recombines TRBV5-5 with TRBJ2-7; TRBD1 aligns across 11 bases. This CDR3 contains 14 residues. With 4 bases clipped from V and 2 bases from J, the junction kept 2 bases outside the gene matches. In germline, CDR1 is SGHKS, CDR2 YYEKEE (reference sequence). The CDR3 spells CASSPDRGPYEQYV. The DNA for the CDR3 is TGTGCCAGCAGCCCGGACAGGGGGCCCTACGAGCAGTACGTC.

The rearrangement joins TRBV4-3 to TRBJ1-6, with a tentative D call TRBD1 (6 bases). V lost 2 bases, J lost 10 bases, and 12 bases lay in between. Germline V CDR1 and CDR2: LGHNA, YSLEER. The CDR3 contains 14 residues. The CDR3 nucleotides are TGCGCCAGCAGCCAATCAGGGGCAAACTCACCCCTCCACTTT. It encodes CASSQSGANSPLHF.

The V gene is TRBV5-4, the J gene TRBJ1-3; 7 nucleotides agree with TRBD1. The CDR3 extends over 14 amino acids. V lost 4 bases and J lost 3; bases outside the gene matches: 4. Germline V gives CDR1 SGHNT, CDR2 YYREEE (reference sequence). CDR3 amino acids: CASSRQGDGNTIYF. The CDR3, as DNA: TGTGCCAGCAGCCGACAGGGTGATGGAAACACCATATATTTT. The full variable domain, with the rest looked up from reference TRBV5-4 and TRBJ1-3, is ETGVTQSPTHLIKTRGQQVTLRCSSQSGHNTVSWYQQALGQGPQFIFQYYREEENGRGNFPPRFSGLQFPNYSSELNVNALELDDSALYLCASSRQGDGNTIYFGEGSWLTVV.

The chain employs TRBV29-1 and TRBJ2-7; tentatively, D is TRBD1 (5 bases). CDR1 is SQVTM, CDR2 ANQGSEA, per germline. With 4 bases removed from V and 1 base from J, the gap between germline ends came to 11 bases. This CDR3 is 13 amino acids long. The CDR3 reads CSVVLTDSYEQYV. CDR3 in DNA: TGCAGCGTTGTTCTGACAGATTCCTACGAGCAGTACGTC.

The chain combines TRBV27 with TRBJ2-1, with 7 bases matching TRBD2. J gave up 8 bases and V 6 bases, and 13 bases lay outside the gene matches. The CDR3 has 15 amino acids. Per the germline V gene, CDR1 is MNHEY and CDR2 is SMNVEV (reference sequence). The CDR3 region is CASSFELGTIYEQFF. In nucleotides, the CDR3 is TGTGCCAGCAGCTTCGAATTAGGGACTATTTATGAGCAGTTCTTC.

The V and J genes are TRBV5-4 and TRBJ1-2, with unresolved D. Trimming left V 1 base short and J 7 bases short, with 5 bases between. The CDR3 has 11 residues. From germline, CDR1 is SGHNT and CDR2 YYREEE (reference sequence). The CDR3 nucleotides read TGTGCCAGCAGCTTGTTCAGTGGCTACACCTTC. It yields the protein CASSLFSGYTF.

This clone was seen a handful of times. The chain carries TRBV4-1 and TRBJ2-7; 10 nucleotides align to TRBD1. The V gene end was trimmed by 0 bases and the J gene end by 9 bases; junction bases not matched to a gene: 5. The germline CDR1 and CDR2 sequences are MGHRA and YSYEKL. The CDR3 is 14 residues long. CDR3: CASSQEDRGLGQYV. Written as DNA, the CDR3 is TGCGCCAGCAGCCAAGAAGACAGGGGGCTTGGGCAGTACGTC.

The chain carries TRBV19 and TRBJ1-5; no firm D call. V lost 3 bases and J lost 2, with 2 bases in between. CDR1 LNHDA and CDR2 SQIVND come from the germline V gene (reference sequence). There are 12 residues in the CDR3. CDR3 bases: TGTGCCAGTAGTATCGGCAATCAGCCCCAGCATTTT. This encodes CASSIGNQPQHF. The complete variable domain, with remaining parts taken from reference TRBV19 and TRBJ1-5, reads DGGITQSPKYLFRKEGQNVTLSCEQNLNHDAMYWYRQDPGQGLRLIYYSQIVNDFQKGDIAEGYSVSREKKESFPLTVTSAQKNPTAFYLCASSIGNQPQHFGDGTRLSIL.

About this clone itself: Other DNA sequences in the sample encode the same CDR3. The V gene is TRBV27, the J gene TRBJ2-7; TRBD1 matches 7 bases. CDR1 is MNHEY and CDR2 is SMNVEV in the germline V gene (reference sequence). The CDR3 extends over 14 amino acids. The ends lost 0 bases at V and 2 bases at J; junction bases unmatched: 1. Here the CDR3 reads CASSLSGTAYEQYF. CDR3 coding DNA: TGTGCCAGCAGTTTATCAGGGACAGCCTACGAGCAGTACTTC.

The chain links TRBV15 to TRBJ2-1, with TRBD2 identical over 12 bases. The junction had 4 bases not matched to a gene; V was cut back by 3 bases and J by 7 bases. Germline V lookup: CDR1 LNHNV, CDR2 YYDKDF (reference sequence). This CDR3 comprises 15 residues. In DNA form, the CDR3 reads TGTGCCACCAGCAGGACTAGCGGGAGTCCAAATGAGCAGTTCTTC. Its protein is CATSRTSGSPNEQFF.

J is TRBJ1-1 and V is TRBV5-4; TRBD1 agrees at 8 bases. This CDR3 is built from 15 residues. The V and J ends lost 5 bases and 0 bases, in that order; junction bases with no gene match: 6. The germline V gene encodes CDR1 SGHNT and CDR2 YYREEE (reference sequence). DNA for the CDR3: TGTGCCAGCAGTTCCCGGACAGGGATGAACACTGAAGCTTTCTTT. Amino acids: CASSSRTGMNTEAFF.

In this sample, this clone turned up a few times. The chain has TRBV7-9 and TRBJ2-5, with 11 positions matching TRBD2. Germline V gene data show CDR1 as SEHNR and CDR2 as FQNEAQ (reference sequence). V lost 6 bases, J lost 3 bases, and 3 bases stayed unmatched. The CDR3 totals 14 residues. The chain's CDR3 is CASSPGLAEETQYF. CDR3 bases: TGTGCCAGCAGTCCGGGACTAGCGGAAGAGACCCAGTACTTC.

The gene calls are TRBV30 and TRBJ1-2, with a weak D call TRBD1 (6 bases). Germline V gene data show CDR1 as GTSNPN and CDR2 as SVGIG (reference sequence). V lost 3 bases, J lost 0 bases, and 11 bases lay in between. The CDR3 loop spans 14 amino acids. Here the CDR3 DNA reads TGTGCCTGGAGCGCTGGACAGTCTAACTATGGCTACACCTTC. Its translation is CAWSAGQSNYGYTF.

The chain links TRBV4-1 to TRBJ2-1, with TRBD2 as a possible D gene (6 bases). The V gene's germline CDR1 is MGHRA and CDR2 YSYEKL. V was cut by 1 base and J by 0 bases, with 16 bases left in between. The CDR3 has 18 amino acids. The CDR3 DNA sequence: TGCGCCAGCAGCCAAGGCCCAGGGACTCTTAGCTCCTACAATGAGCAGTTCTTC. Translation: CASSQGPGTLSSYNEQFF.

V is TRBV18 and J is TRBJ2-7, with 8 nucleotides matching TRBD2. The CDR3 runs to 16 residues. The J segment lost 2 bases and the V segment lost 1 base, leaving 7 bases of the junction unmatched. The germline gives CDR1 KGHSH, CDR2 LQKENI. The CDR3 nucleotides are TGTGCCAGCTCACCACAAAGCGGGAGTACCCCCTACGAGCAGTACTTC. Translating it yields CASSPQSGSTPYEQYF.

The table lists this clone with a count of one. This chain links TRBV7-6 with TRBJ2-5, with D tentatively TRBD2 (6 bases). The CDR3 is 14 amino acids. Germline CDR1 is SGHVS and CDR2 is FNYEAQ. Trimming shortened V by 1 base and J by 4 bases, and 10 bases separated the two germline ends. Here the CDR3 reads CASSLEGSGETQYF. The CDR3 region has the DNA TGTGCCAGCAGCTTAGAGGGTAGCGGAGAGACCCAGTACTTC. Looking up the rest from reference TRBV7-6 and TRBJ2-5 gives the full variable domain: GAGVSQSPRYKVTKRGQDVALRCDPISGHVSLYWYRQALGQGPEFLTYFNYEAQQDKSGLPNDRFSAERPEGSISTLTIQRTEQRDSAMYRCASSLEGSGETQYFGPGTRLLVL.

A note on this clone: An end of the junction differs from the germline gene, which may be a read error. The chain carries TRBV11-2 and TRBJ2-5, with D unclear. The CDR3 has 14 residues. The germline CDR1 and CDR2 sequences are SGHAT and FQNNGV. Here the CDR3 reads CASSLGISGGLSHF. CDR3 sequence (DNA): TGTGCCAGCAGCTTAGGAATTTCTGGTGGGCTCTCCCACTTC.

The chain recombines TRBV11-3 with TRBJ1-1; 8 nucleotides agree with TRBD1. Germline V gene lookup returns CDR1 SGHNT and CDR2 YENEEA. CDR3 length equals 12 residues. Trimming removed 6 bases from V and 7 bases from J; junction bases left unmatched: 4. The CDR3: CASRGQGHEAFF. Written as DNA, the CDR3 is TGTGCCAGCAGAGGACAGGGACATGAAGCTTTCTTT.

Note on this clone: Other DNA sequences of this sample code for an identical CDR3. The J gene is TRBJ2-7, the V gene TRBV28; a weak D match, TRBD2 (5 bases). Germline assignment: CDR1 MDHEN and CDR2 SYDVKM. The CDR3 totals 13 residues. V lost 3 bases and J 0 bases, leaving 6 bases between the germline ends. Written as DNA, the CDR3 is TGTGCCAGCAGTTTTGGAGGCTCCTACGAGCAGTACTTC. Encoded protein: CASSFGGSYEQYF.

For this clone: A junction boundary mismatches the germline segment, possibly from a read error. The chain is built from TRBV20-1 and TRBJ1-1, with D uncertain. Germline V gene lookup returns CDR1 DFQATT and CDR2 SNEGSKA (reference sequence). This CDR3 has 10 residues. CDR3 nucleotides: TGCAGTGCTAGACAACATGCCCTGGTGTTT. It is translated as CSARQHALVF.

The chain combines TRBV7-2 with TRBJ1-1; 7 positions agree with TRBD1. Germline CDR1 is SGHTA and CDR2 is FQGNSA. This CDR3 contains 14 residues. J lost 1 base, V lost 4 bases, and 3 bases had no gene match. CDR3 nucleotide sequence: TGTGCCAGCAGCTCGGACAGGAGGAACACTGAAGCTTTCTTT. This sequence encodes CASSSDRRNTEAFF.

The V gene is TRBV9, the J gene TRBJ2-4, with D perhaps TRBD1 (6 bases). The CDR3 sequence is 15 residues long. CDR1 and CDR2 (germline): SGDLS, YYNGEE. V lost 3 bases to trimming and J lost 2 bases, with 12 bases between them. The CDR3 nucleotides read TGTGCCAGCAGCGCCATACAGGGACCCAAAAACATTCAGTACTTC. Protein: CASSAIQGPKNIQYF. The full variable domain, rest sourced from reference TRBV9 and TRBJ2-4, is DSGVTQTPKHLITATGQRVTLRCSPRSGDLSVYWYQQSLDQGLQFLIQYYNGEERAKGNILERFSAQQFPDLHSELNLSSLELGDSALYFCASSAIQGPKNIQYFGAGTRLSVL.

The chain couples TRBV2 to TRBJ2-3; TRBD2 is a possible D gene (5 bases). Germline assignment: CDR1 SNHLY and CDR2 FYNNEI. The length of the CDR3 is 17 residues. The ends were cut back, 3 bases at V and 2 bases at J, with 18 bases in the middle. This CDR3 reads CASSDPREADPTDTQYF. CDR3 DNA sequence: TGTGCCAGCAGTGACCCGCGAGAAGCGGACCCCACAGATACGCAGTATTTT.

The chain uses TRBV10-3 and TRBJ2-7, with 9 bases matching TRBD1. CDR3 length: 15 residues. Germline CDR1 and CDR2: ENHRY and SYGVKD. The V gene end was trimmed by 6 bases and the J gene end by 5 bases; junction bases not matched to a gene: 11. The CDR3 DNA sequence: TGTGCCATCAGCGACCCAGGACAGGGGATCAACGAGCAGTACGTC. As protein: CAISDPGQGINEQYV.

CDR3 nucleotides: TGTGCCAGCAGTTTAGGGACAGGGGGCTTTGGGGCCAACGTCCTGACTTTC. Translation: CASSLGTGGFGANVLTF. The chain links TRBV2 to TRBJ2-6, with TRBD1 matching 12 bases. The CDR3 has 17 residues. V gave up 5 bases and J gave up 3 bases; unmatched junction bases: 5. Germline V lookup: CDR1 SNHLY, CDR2 FYNNEI.